The 31 T cell receptor beta chains below all came from one sample that was sequenced in a study of post-analysis software for immune sequencing data. Findings of the study overall: Compared with controls, patients had more of about five TRBV segments, including TRBV5-6, TRBV5-1 and TRBV20-1.

Tagging with unique molecular identifiers was a feature of the TCR beta cDNA libraries. TCRdb reprocessed the PCR reads with MiXCR, giving one entry per CDR3 protein. The profile shows hundreds of thousands of distinct CDR3 sequences, roughly 45% of them singletons. For these receptors, no antigen is known. Material for sequencing was blood. The origin of the receptors is a girl aged 5-17 years with multiple sclerosis.

This chain links TRBV27 with TRBJ2-5; 8 bases are shared with TRBD1. The germline V gene encodes CDR1 MNHEY and CDR2 SMNVEV (reference sequence). J was trimmed by 5 bases and V by 8 bases; bases with no gene match: 13. The CDR3 has 15 amino acids. DNA for the CDR3: TGTGCCAGCGGTGGGAGGACAGGGTCCTTGGAGACCCAGTACTTC. Amino acid sequence: CASGGRTGSLETQYF.

The chain has TRBV5-1 and TRBJ2-1, with a tentative D call TRBD2 (5 bases). Trimming took 4 bases from V and 9 from J, leaving 20 bases between them. The CDR3 spans 15 residues. Per the germline V gene, CDR1 is SGHRS and CDR2 is YFSETQ. The CDR3 nucleotides read TGCGCCAGCAGCGAGGGAGTGGGGATTGGTAGTGAGCAGTTCTTC. Translating it yields CASSEGVGIGSEQFF.

The rearrangement joins TRBV20-1 to TRBJ2-7, with 13 bases matching TRBD2. The CDR3 totals 15 residues. CDR1 is DFQATT, CDR2 SNEGSKA, per germline (reference sequence). Germline trimming cut 0 bases from V and 5 bases from J; bases unmatched to any gene: 4. In DNA, the CDR3 is TGCAGTGCTAGAGACCGGACTAGCGGGAGCGACGAGCAGTACTTC. Its translation is CSARDRTSGSDEQYF.

V usage is TRBV20-1 and J usage is TRBJ2-2; D call uncertain. V shed 5 bases and J shed 2 bases, with 12 bases lying between them. The germline V gene encodes CDR1 DFQATT and CDR2 SNEGSKA (reference sequence). This CDR3 has 14 amino acids. The CDR3 DNA reads TGCAGTGCTCCAACCCATTACAACACCGGGGAGCTGTTTTTT. Translation gives CSAPTHYNTGELFF.

There are a few counts of this clonotype. The gene calls are TRBV20-1 and TRBJ2-3, with D hard to call. Germline CDR1 DFQATT, CDR2 SNEGSKA (reference sequence). Trimming cost V 3 bases and J 7 bases, with 8 bases left between them. The CDR3 extends over 11 amino acids. The CDR3 sequence is CSASGLHTQYF. DNA of the CDR3: TGCAGTGCTAGTGGGCTTCATACGCAGTATTTT.

This clonotype was picked up a small number of times. CDR3 DNA: TGCGCCAGCAGCCAAGATTTAAGTACTCTTGACAGTAACTATGGCTACACCTTC. It yields the protein CASSQDLSTLDSNYGYTF. V is TRBV4-1 and J is TRBJ1-2; weak D call: TRBD1 (5 bases). The germline V gene encodes CDR1 MGHRA and CDR2 YSYEKL. The CDR3 runs 18 residues. V lost 0 bases and J lost 1, with 18 bases in between.

The J gene is TRBJ2-6, the V gene TRBV10-3; D could derive from TRBD1 or TRBD2 (5 bases each). Germline CDR1 is ENHRY and CDR2 is SYGVKD. CDR3 length: 15 residues. Trimming left V 8 bases short and J 6 bases short, with 17 bases between. The CDR3 region is CAIAGTALEANVLTF. CDR3 coding DNA: TGTGCCATCGCCGGGACCGCCTTAGAGGCCAACGTCCTGACTTTC.

The chain links TRBV20-1 to TRBJ2-1, with D possibly TRBD1 on 5 matching bases. The ends were cut back, 3 bases at V and 3 bases at J, with 9 bases in the middle. The V gene's germline CDR1 is DFQATT and CDR2 SNEGSKA (reference sequence). The CDR3 is 13 residues long. The CDR3 is CSASLGRYNEQFF. CDR3 nucleotides: TGCAGTGCTAGTTTGGGGCGCTACAATGAGCAGTTCTTC.

The chain employs TRBV29-1 and TRBJ1-1; no definite D call. The germline V gene encodes CDR1 SQVTM and CDR2 ANQGSEA. The V gene lost 6 bases and the J gene lost 7 bases, with 15 bases spanning the gap. The CDR3 spans 12 residues. CDR3 amino acids: CSVEGRSYEAFF. CDR3 DNA: TGCAGCGTAGAGGGTCGGTCCTATGAAGCTTTCTTT.

This clonotype turned up a few times. The chain uses TRBV29-1 and TRBJ2-5; D ambiguous. The CDR3 is 11 amino acids. V was clipped by 4 bases and J by 5 bases, with 8 bases between them. CDR1 and CDR2 (germline): SQVTM, ANQGSEA. The CDR3 protein is CSVGPGETQYF. In DNA form, the CDR3 reads TGCAGCGTTGGCCCCGGCGAGACCCAGTACTTC.

J is TRBJ1-2 and V is TRBV20-1, with a possible D match to TRBD1 (5 bases). Germline loops: CDR1 DFQATT, CDR2 SNEGSKA (reference sequence). The CDR3 totals 15 residues. The ends were cut back, 6 bases at V and 3 bases at J, with 20 bases in the middle. This CDR3 is CSAPELAGTYYGYTF. The CDR3 DNA reads TGCAGTGCCCCCGAGCTGGCAGGGACCTACTATGGCTACACCTTC.

This clonotype has only a few counts. V and J are TRBV5-1 and TRBJ2-7; D might be TRBD2 (6 bases). Germline V CDR1 and CDR2: SGHRS, YFSETQ. The V end was cut by 5 bases, the J end by 5 bases, with 17 bases between. The CDR3 has 14 amino acids. CDR3 protein: CASRAGRVLHEQYF. The CDR3 DNA follows: TGCGCCAGCAGGGCGGGAAGGGTCCTCCACGAGCAGTACTTC.

This clonotype has just one count. A clone one base away is much larger, so this may be a read error. The chain carries TRBV6-5 and TRBJ2-1; 7 bases line up with TRBD1. The V gene end was trimmed by 6 bases and the J gene end by 6 bases; junction bases not matched to a gene: 8. Per the germline V gene, CDR1 is MNHEY and CDR2 is SVGAGI. The length of the CDR3 is 14 residues. The CDR3 region has the DNA TGTGCCAGCAGCCTTGAGGCAGGGGGCAATGAGCAGTTCTTC. Its translation: CASSLEAGGNEQFF.

The chain uses TRBV3-1 and TRBJ1-1; D unresolved. Germline V gene lookup returns CDR1 LGHDT and CDR2 YNNKEL (reference sequence). CDR3 length: 14 amino acids. The ends were cut back, 4 bases at V and 1 base at J, with 10 bases in the middle. This CDR3 reads CASSPSRGNTEAFF. For the CDR3, the DNA is TGTGCCAGCAGCCCCTCGCGGGGGAACACTGAAGCTTTCTTT.

There are many counts of this clonotype. V is TRBV5-1 and J is TRBJ1-1; D not resolved. The germline CDR1 and CDR2 sequences are SGHRS and YFSETQ. The CDR3 sequence is 14 residues long. Trimming took off 3 bases at V and 1 base at J, with 10 bases between the two ends. The CDR3 bases are TGCGCCAGCAGCTGGAGGGCAGAGAACACTGAAGCTTTCTTT. Protein product: CASSWRAENTEAFF.

The sample holds one count of this clonotype. The chain employs TRBV6-5 and TRBJ2-5; 7 bases agree with TRBD1. Judging by the DNA end, TRBJ2-7 fits better; the J call may be wrong. Germline V gene lookup returns CDR1 MNHEY and CDR2 SVGAGI. The CDR3 has 14 amino acids. CDR3 coding DNA: TGTGCCAGCAGTTACCGTCAGGGGGTGAACGAGCAGTACTTC. Its translation: CASSYRQGVNEQYF.

V usage is TRBV20-1 and J usage is TRBJ2-5, with TRBD2 matching over 12 bases. After removal of 6 bases from V and 7 bases from J, the junction contained 12 bases not matched to a gene. The germline gives CDR1 DFQATT, CDR2 SNEGSKA (reference sequence). This CDR3 spans 15 amino acids. The CDR3 region is CSAVPTSGSSGTQYF. CDR3 nucleotide sequence: TGCAGTGCGGTCCCGACTAGCGGGAGTTCAGGGACCCAGTACTTC.

V gene TRBV7-8 combines with J gene TRBJ2-7, with TRBD2 as a possible D gene (6 bases). The germline V gene has CDR1 SGHVS and CDR2 FQNEAQ. Trimming removed 1 base at V and 2 bases at J, with 18 bases between. The CDR3 runs 17 residues. The chain's CDR3 is CASSLGSLAIGTYEQYF. In DNA form, the CDR3 reads TGTGCCAGCAGCTTAGGGTCCCTAGCGATTGGCACCTACGAGCAGTACTTC.

The J gene is TRBJ2-1, the V gene TRBV12-3 or TRBV12-4; 13 bases fit TRBD2. The CDR3 totals 15 residues. V trimming: 5 bases; J trimming: 9 bases; junction bases outside the gene matches: 7. This chain's CDR3 is CASSIGLAGVGEQFF. For the CDR3, the DNA is TGTGCCAGCAGTATAGGACTAGCGGGAGTTGGTGAGCAGTTCTTC.

About this clonotype itself: A junction boundary mismatches the germline segment, possibly from a read error. The chain employs TRBV20-1 and TRBJ2-7; 10 nucleotides agree with TRBD2. This CDR3 has 13 amino acids. Germline values: CDR1 DFQATT, CDR2 SNEGSKA (reference sequence). In DNA, the CDR3 is TGCAGGGCTACTAGCGGGGAGACCTACGAGCAGTACTTC. Protein: CRATSGETYEQYF.

About this clonotype: A much larger clone differs from this one at a single base, so this may be a read error. The chain couples TRBV4-1 to TRBJ2-1; no reliable D call. V lost 4 bases, J lost 2 bases, and 12 bases lay in between. There are 15 residues in the CDR3. Germline assignment: CDR1 MGHRA and CDR2 YSYEKL. The CDR3 DNA follows: TGCGCCAGCAGCCCAGGTGGTATCCCCTACAATGAGCAGTTCTTC. Translated: CASSPGGIPYNEQFF.

The V and J genes are TRBV4-1 and TRBJ2-7, with D hard to call. From germline, CDR1 is MGHRA and CDR2 YSYEKL. The CDR3 consists of 15 residues. Trimming shortened V by 0 bases and J by 3 bases, and 12 bases separated the two germline ends. The CDR3 DNA is TGCGCCAGCAGCCAAGAGTGGCAGTACCTCTACGAGCAGTACTTC. As protein: CASSQEWQYLYEQYF.

The rearrangement links TRBV28 to TRBJ2-1, with 7 bases identical to TRBD2. The germline V gene encodes CDR1 MDHEN and CDR2 SYDVKM. This CDR3 has 15 residues. The V and J ends lost 5 bases and 7 bases, in that order; junction bases with no gene match: 11. CDR3 in amino acids: CASSLAGVRVNEQFF. As DNA, the CDR3 is TGTGCCAGCAGTCTGGCGGGAGTACGAGTAAATGAGCAGTTCTTC.

CDR3 nucleotide sequence: TGTGCCAGCAGCTCCGGGACTAGCGGCCACAATGAGCAGTTCTTC. It encodes CASSSGTSGHNEQFF. This sequence joins TRBV9 and TRBJ2-1; 11 bases align to TRBD2. V trimming: 4 bases; J trimming: 5 bases; junction bases outside the gene matches: 5. The CDR3 is 15 residues long. Germline V gene sequence: CDR1 SGDLS, CDR2 YYNGEE.

V usage is TRBV7-6 and J usage is TRBJ1-4, with D possibly being TRBD1 (6 bases). Germline V gene data show CDR1 as SGHVS and CDR2 as FNYEAQ. CDR3 length equals 15 residues. Deletions cut 3 bases from V and 4 bases from J, with 12 bases between. In DNA form, the CDR3 reads TGTGCCAGCAGCTTGCACTGGACAGATAATGAAAAACTGTTTTTT. It encodes CASSLHWTDNEKLFF.

This chain connects TRBV10-3 to TRBJ2-2, with TRBD1 matching 8 bases. Germline trimming cut 4 bases from V and 0 bases from J; bases unmatched to any gene: 7. CDR3 length: 17 residues. CDR1 and CDR2 from the germline V gene are ENHRY and SYGVKD. The CDR3 protein is CAISGGRGQANTGELFF. CDR3 nucleotides: TGTGCCATCAGTGGGGGACGGGGACAGGCGAACACCGGGGAGCTGTTTTTT.

The V and J genes are TRBV20-1 and TRBJ2-7; D gene ambiguous. CDR3 length: 13 residues. The V end was cut by 5 bases, the J end by 0 bases, with 11 bases between. CDR1 and CDR2 (germline): DFQATT, SNEGSKA (reference sequence). CDR3 loop: CSARRQPSYEQYF. DNA of the CDR3: TGCAGTGCTCGGCGACAACCCTCCTACGAGCAGTACTTC.

This rearrangement joins TRBV12-3 or TRBV12-4 to TRBJ2-7; 12 bases fit TRBD2. V lost 6 bases and J lost 3; bases outside the gene matches: 6. The CDR3 is made up of 15 amino acids. CDR3 sequence reads: CASRQLAGGLYEQYF. Here the CDR3 DNA reads TGTGCCAGCAGACAACTAGCGGGGGGACTCTACGAGCAGTACTTC.

This rearrangement joins TRBV3-1 to TRBJ2-5; the match to TRBD2 covers 7 bases. The V gene end was trimmed by 0 bases and the J gene end by 4 bases; junction bases not matched to a gene: 5. Per the germline V gene, CDR1 is LGHDT and CDR2 is YNNKEL (reference sequence). The length of the CDR3 is 15 residues. The CDR3, as DNA: TGTGCCAGCAGCCAAGACCATAAGCGGGGAGAGACCCAGTACTTC. Protein: CASSQDHKRGETQYF.

This clonotype was counted between two and nine times. The chain uses TRBV5-8 and TRBJ2-7; D is perhaps TRBD2 (7 bases). V lost 4 bases and J 3 bases, leaving 17 bases between the germline ends. This CDR3 contains 15 residues. Germline V gene lookup returns CDR1 SGHTS and CDR2 YDEGEE. CDR3 sequence reads: CASSTGLAGFYEQYF. In DNA, the CDR3 is TGTGCCAGCAGCACAGGGTTAGCGGGCTTCTACGAGCAGTACTTC.

This clonotype occurred once. The chain recombines TRBV18 with TRBJ1-4; a possible D gene is TRBD1 (6 bases). Germline values: CDR1 KGHSH, CDR2 LQKENI. The CDR3 has 14 residues. Trimming pared 4 bases from V and 7 bases from J, leaving 13 bases between. CDR3 in DNA: TGTGCCAGCTCACTACGGACAGAAGCTGAAAAACTGTTTTTT. Its translation is CASSLRTEAEKLFF. The full variable domain, completed using reference TRBV18 and TRBJ1-4, is NAGVMQNPRHLVRRRGQEARLRCSPMKGHSHVYWYRQLPEEGLKFMVYLQKENIIDESGMPKERFSAEFPKEGPSILRIQQVVRGDSAAYFCASSLRTEAEKLFFGSGTQLSVL.